The sequence of this T cell receptor beta chain was determined in a study of CD8+ T cells in alopecia areata. Study conclusions and caveats: Clonality in lesional scalp, especially alopecia totalis/universalis, exceeded that of normal scalp. Among the cells sequenced in scalp samples are also the resident alphabeta T cells of normal skin.

Following extraction, RNA underwent reverse transcription to cDNA, which served as the sequencing template. TCRdb's copy holds only in-frame clones and misses some; the assay was immunoSEQ multiplex PCR. The sample has 90,000 to 100,000 clones, about two fifths seen once. About this clone itself: Its target is not known.

The CDR3 length is 8 residues. From germline, CDR1 is DFQATT and CDR2 SNEGSKA (reference sequence). Trimming left V 7 bases short and J 10 bases short, with 5 bases between. The V call is TRBV20-1, the J call TRBJ1-5; D remains unclear. This TCR was sampled from a human donor with alopecia areata. Sequences were obtained from CD4+ T cells sorted from blood. The CDR3 DNA reads TGCAGTGGGTTTCCCCAGCATTTT. Protein product: CSGFPQHF.